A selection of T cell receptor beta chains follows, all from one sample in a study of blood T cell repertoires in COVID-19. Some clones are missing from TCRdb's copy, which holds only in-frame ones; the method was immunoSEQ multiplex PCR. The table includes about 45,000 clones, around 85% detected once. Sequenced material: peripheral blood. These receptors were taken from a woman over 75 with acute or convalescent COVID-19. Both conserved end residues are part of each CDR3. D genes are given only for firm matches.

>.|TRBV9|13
CASSAGVSNEQFF
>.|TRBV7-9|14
CASSSRDINSGYTF
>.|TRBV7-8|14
CASSLEGQNYEQYF
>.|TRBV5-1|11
CASSGTYTQYF
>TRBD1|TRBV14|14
CASSQDSGGSGYTF
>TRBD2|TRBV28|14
CASSDPGGRDEQFF
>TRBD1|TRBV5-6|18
CASSLAPDRAGSSHSYTF
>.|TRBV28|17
CASSFLKGTSPNEKLFF
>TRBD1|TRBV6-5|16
CASSYSGGERGWVQFF
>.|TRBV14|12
CASSQGHFGYTF
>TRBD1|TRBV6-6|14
CASRTGVLGNEQFF
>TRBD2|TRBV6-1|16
CASSESWVAGVGEQYF
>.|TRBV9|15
CASSVENMGGNEQFF
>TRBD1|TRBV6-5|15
CASRPRQGVNTEAFF
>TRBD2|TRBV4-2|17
CASSQDWTSPSYNEQFF
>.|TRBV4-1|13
CASSQSINQPQHF
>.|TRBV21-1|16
CASSGRRTSEYNEQFF
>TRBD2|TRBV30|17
CAWSVQGRGRAFYEQYF
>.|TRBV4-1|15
CASSQGASVLYEQYF
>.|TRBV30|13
CAWSASRSQPQHF
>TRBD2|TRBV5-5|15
CASKTAGGFTGELFF
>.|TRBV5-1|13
CASKSENTGELFF
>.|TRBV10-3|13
CAISATGDQPQHF
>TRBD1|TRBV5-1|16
CASSLQGRQGLDTQYF
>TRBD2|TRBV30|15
CAWSVQAGGGNEQFF
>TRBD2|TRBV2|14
CASGRGLDTGELFF
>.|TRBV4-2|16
CASSQDPVAGNEKLFF
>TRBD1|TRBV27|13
CATLRQGAGELFF
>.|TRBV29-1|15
CSVDGVKGVEYEQYF
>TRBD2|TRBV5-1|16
CASSLNPSGGTDTQYF
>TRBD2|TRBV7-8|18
CASSLRLAASSGANVLTF
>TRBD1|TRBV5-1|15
CASSFGQGSSDTQYF
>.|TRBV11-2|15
CASTTVLGVSGELFF
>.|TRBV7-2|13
CASSPIRTDTQYF
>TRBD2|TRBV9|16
CASSSSSGRNTGELFF
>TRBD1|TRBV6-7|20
CASSYRQGHETGTGANVLTF
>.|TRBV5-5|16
CASSSLGRGLNTEAFF
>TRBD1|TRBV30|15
CAWRGQGGTNEKLFF
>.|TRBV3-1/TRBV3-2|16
CASSNLVRASGNTIYF
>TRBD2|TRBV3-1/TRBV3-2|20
CASSQDVGLAGGPWWETQYF
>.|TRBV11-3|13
CASSAGQIYEQYF
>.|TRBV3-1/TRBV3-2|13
CASRGGPGEKLFF
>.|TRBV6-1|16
CASSVASSSVGDTQYF
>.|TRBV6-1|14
CASSEDRGWGKLFF
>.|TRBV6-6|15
CASSEVDAANEKLFF
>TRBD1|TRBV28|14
CASNPGGAGQPQHF
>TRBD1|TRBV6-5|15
CASRRTGQNTGELFF
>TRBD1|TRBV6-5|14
CASTRGQGFGEQYF
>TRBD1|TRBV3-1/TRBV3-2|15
CASSQGDRGWYEQYF
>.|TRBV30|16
CAWSVQGQSTGQPQHF
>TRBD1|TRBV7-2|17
CASSRRSGTGDTGELFF
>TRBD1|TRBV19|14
CASSRTGNYEKLFF
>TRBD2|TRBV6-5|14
CASSRTSGRNEQFF
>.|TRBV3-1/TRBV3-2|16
CASSQGGADLTDTQYF
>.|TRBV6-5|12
CASRLTGGEQFF
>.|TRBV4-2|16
CASSPLGGEGHTEAFF
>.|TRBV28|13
CASSQESYQPQHF
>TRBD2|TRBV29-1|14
CSVLAGGLIDTQYF
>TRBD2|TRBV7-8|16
CASSLMTSGSRYEQYF
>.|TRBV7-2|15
CASSLVGSNTGELFF